A selection of T cell receptor beta chains follows, all from one sample in a study of tumor and adjacent non-tumor tissue in lung cancer. TCRdb re-analysed the multiplex PCR reads in MiXCR, keeping a single row per CDR3 protein. The sample holds about 48,000 distinct CDR3 sequences, 55% to 65% seen once. Sequencing was done on a sample of distant non-tumor lung tissue. The receptors derive from a woman in her 70s with non-small cell lung cancer. Each CDR3 is given with its conserved first and last residue. A D gene is named only where the DNA matches it firmly. Not all rows give a size; the values are once, few, many and, for expanded clones, a class.

v_call	d_call	j_call	clone_size	cdr3_nt	cdr3_aa
TRBV6-5	NA	TRBJ2-7	NA	TGTGCCAGCAGTTACGAGCTTGGGGGCGGGAATACCTTCGAGCAGTACTTC	CASSYELGGGNTFEQYF
TRBV29-1	NA	TRBJ2-3	NA	TGCAACATTGAAGGGGGGTACACAGATACACAGTATTTT	CNIEGGYTDTQYF
TRBV29-1	NA	TRBJ2-1	NA	TGCAGTGGACAGCTTAACAATGAGCAGTTCTTC	CSGQLNNEQFF
TRBV29-1	NA	TRBJ2-1	NA	TGCAGTGTGGGGAAGGGGTATGGGCAGTTCTTC	CSVGKGYGQFF
TRBV20-1	TRBD2	TRBJ2-1	many	TGCAGTTCCGGGACTAGCGGATTCTACAATGAGCAGTTCTTC	CSSGTSGFYNEQFF
TRBV2	NA	TRBJ2-5	NA	TGTGCCAGCGTCAGGGAGGAGACCCAGTACTTC	CASVREETQYF
TRBV28	TRBD1	TRBJ2-7	NA	TGTGCCAGTCCCGGGTTAGGGGGACAGAGCCAAGGGTACGAGCAGCACTTC	CASPGLGGQSQGYEQHF
TRBV12-3/TRBV12-4	NA	TRBJ2-5	once	TGTGCCAGCAGTATTTCTGGGCGGCAAGAGACACAGTACTTC	CASSISGRQETQYF
TRBV20-1	TRBD1	TRBJ1-2	few	TGCAGTGCTCGCAGGGACAGCCTTCTGAGTGACTACACCTTC	CSARRDSLLSDYTF
TRBV6-1	NA	TRBJ1-2	NA	TGTGACAGCAGCAACCCAACTTTTAACTATGGCTACACCTTC	CDSSNPTFNYGYTF
TRBV6-2/TRBV6-3	NA	TRBJ2-7	NA	TGTGCAAGCAGACAGACGAACTCCTACGACCAGTACTTC	CASRQTNSYDQYF
TRBV25-1	TRBD2	TRBJ2-2	NA	TGTGCCAGCAGTGATAGCGGGATTAACACCGGGGAGCTGTTTTTT	CASSDSGINTGELFF
TRBV11-1	TRBD1	TRBJ2-1	medium-sized	TGTGCCAGCAGCAGACAGGGGCCGGACAATGAGCAGTTCTTC	CASSRQGPDNEQFF
TRBV12-3/TRBV12-4	NA	TRBJ1-1	NA	TGTAACAGCACCCCACCCGGGAACACTGAAGCTTTCTTT	CNSTPPGNTEAFF
TRBV4-1	TRBD1	TRBJ1-5	many	TGCGCCAGCAGCCCCGATGATACAGGGGCCAATCAGCCCCAGCATTTT	CASSPDDTGANQPQHF
TRBV28	TRBD2	TRBJ2-3	many	TGTGCCAGCAGTTCCCATCCCGGGACTAGCGGGAGGACCGTCACAGATACGCAGTATTTT	CASSSHPGTSGRTVTDTQYF
TRBV6-2/TRBV6-3	TRBD2	TRBJ2-2	NA	TGTGCCAACAGTCACCCCCTGGTGCAGCGGGAGACGGACGGGGAGCTGTTTTTT	CANSHPLVQRETDGELFF
TRBV29-1	NA	TRBJ2-7	large	TGCAGCGTTGAAAGTGAATCCGAGCAGTACTTC	CSVESESEQYF
TRBV6-5	TRBD2	TRBJ2-1	many	TGTGCCAGCAGTCCGGGACTAGCGGGAGTTAATGAGCAGTTCTTC	CASSPGLAGVNEQFF
TRBV6-5	NA	TRBJ1-2	NA	TGTGCCAGCAGTTACTCACTGGTGGAAAACTATGGCTACATCTTC	CASSYSLVENYGYIF
TRBV10-1	NA	TRBJ2-3	many	TGCGCCAGCAGTGAGTCGTGGGGCAACACAGATACGCAGTATTTT	CASSESWGNTDTQYF
TRBV6-2/TRBV6-3	NA	TRBJ2-5	NA	TGTGCCAGCTCCACTCCTTCGGACTGCATCCAAGAGACCCAGTACTTC	CASSTPSDCIQETQYF
TRBV5-1	NA	TRBJ2-1	NA	TGCACCAGCATGGACAGTCTCGCCTCCTACAATGAGCGGTTCTTC	CTSMDSLASYNERFF
TRBV20-1	TRBD1	TRBJ1-2	NA	TGCAGTGCTAAAGACAGGGTAGGGAATGGCTACACCTTT	CSAKDRVGNGYTF